The 29 T cell receptor beta chains in this list originate from one sample, sequenced in a study of blood T cell repertoires in COVID-19. Repertoires were generated with immunoSEQ multiplex PCR, while TCRdb's copy carries only in-frame clones and drops some. Found here are about 240,000 clones, about 86% of them singletons; the top ten hold around 9.6%. The sequenced sample was peripheral blood. These receptors all stem from a woman older than 75 with acute or convalescent COVID-19.

The V gene is TRBV13, the J gene TRBJ1-2; D remains ambiguous. V lost 3 bases, J lost 7 bases, and 9 bases lay in between. The CDR3 extends over 12 amino acids. Germline CDR1 and CDR2: PRHDT and FYEKMQ (reference sequence). This chain's CDR3 is CASSFRTGGYTF. The CDR3 bases are TGTGCCAGCAGCTTTAGGACTGGTGGCTACACCTTC.

This chain connects TRBV15 to TRBJ1-5; the D is unclear. Trimming pared 0 bases from V and 0 bases from J, leaving 6 bases between. The CDR3 extends over 15 amino acids. Looked up from germline, CDR1 is LNHNV and CDR2 is YYDKDF (reference sequence). This CDR3 reads CATSRDGDSNQPQHF. The CDR3 nucleotides are TGTGCCACCAGCAGAGATGGAGATAGCAATCAGCCCCAGCATTTT.

This sequence joins TRBV3-1 (or the pseudogene TRBV3-2) and TRBJ2-1, with 9 positions matching TRBD2. Germline V lookup: CDR1 LGHDT, CDR2 YNNKEL (reference sequence). The ends lost 3 bases at V and 5 bases at J; junction bases unmatched: 2. This CDR3 is 14 amino acids long. The CDR3 sequence: CASSQRGGDNEQFF. CDR3 DNA: TGTGCCAGCAGCCAGCGGGGGGGGGACAATGAGCAGTTCTTC.

This chain joins TRBV13 and TRBJ2-7; 7 bases agree with TRBD2. In germline, CDR1 is PRHDT, CDR2 FYEKMQ (reference sequence). The CDR3 has 14 residues. The J segment lost 3 bases and the V segment lost 5 bases, leaving 7 bases of the junction unmatched. The CDR3 region is CASSRGDAYYEQYF. For the CDR3, the DNA is TGTGCCAGCAGCCGGGGGGACGCTTACTACGAGCAGTACTTC. Together with reference TRBV13 and TRBJ2-7, the CDR3 gives the full variable domain: AAGVIQSPRHLIKEKRETATLKCYPIPRHDTVYWYQQGPGQDPQFLISFYEKMQSDKGSIPDRFSAQQFSDYHSELNMSSLELGDSALYFCASSRGDAYYEQYFGPGTRLTVT.

This clone was seen only once. The gene calls are TRBV28 and TRBJ1-3, with 7 bases fitting TRBD1. CDR3 length: 14 residues. Germline lookup yields CDR1 MDHEN and CDR2 SYDVKM. V gave up 6 bases and J gave up 9 bases; unmatched junction bases: 11. In DNA form, the CDR3 reads TGTGCCAGCAGCCAAGGGGGCTCCCGAACCACCATATATTTT. It is translated as CASSQGGSRTTIYF.

Notes on this clone: The sample carries other DNA sequences with the same CDR3. The chain recombines TRBV5-4 with TRBJ2-7; D is unclear. The CDR3 has 12 residues. From germline, CDR1 is SGHNT and CDR2 YYREEE (reference sequence). V lost 0 bases, J lost 4 bases, and 5 bases lay in between. The CDR3 reads CASSLDGYEQYF. DNA of the CDR3: TGTGCCAGCAGCTTGGACGGGTACGAGCAGTACTTC.

The CDR3 nucleotides read TGTGCCAGCAGCCGCAGCAGGCTGGAGACCCAGTACTTC. Its translation: CASSRSRLETQYF. The chain carries TRBV14 and TRBJ2-5; D is unresolved. This CDR3 contains 13 residues. Germline-derived CDR1 and CDR2 are SGHDN and FVKESK. V gave up 4 bases and J gave up 5 bases, with 11 bases separating them.

The chain has TRBV10-2 and TRBJ1-5; D is possibly TRBD1 (5 bases). This CDR3 spans 13 amino acids. Per germline, CDR1 WSHSY and CDR2 SAAADI. V was trimmed by 8 bases and J by 7 bases, leaving 15 bases between them. This CDR3 is CASRRGLGQPQHF. For the CDR3, the DNA is TGCGCCAGCCGGCGGGGACTAGGGCAGCCCCAGCATTTT.

The rearrangement joins TRBV5-1 to TRBJ2-7, with TRBD1 as a possible D gene (6 bases). Looked up from germline, CDR1 is SGHRS and CDR2 is YFSETQ. The CDR3 has 12 amino acids. V was shortened by 4 bases and J by 12 bases, with 17 bases between the two germline ends. The CDR3 nucleotides are TGCGCCAGCAGCCGCGACAGGATTTCGTTGTACTTC. Its translation: CASSRDRISLYF.

The rearrangement joins TRBV27 to TRBJ1-2; D call uncertain. The CDR3 runs to 14 residues. Germline CDR1 is MNHEY and CDR2 is SMNVEV (reference sequence). Trimming shortened V by 4 bases and J by 4 bases, and 13 bases separated the two germline ends. This chain's CDR3 is CASSSNSRAYGYTF. CDR3 DNA: TGTGCCAGCAGTTCCAATTCCCGAGCCTATGGCTACACCTTC.

The chain links TRBV28 to TRBJ1-5; 8 positions agree with TRBD1. Trimming removed 5 bases from V and 6 bases from J; junction bases left unmatched: 9. Germline-derived CDR1 and CDR2 are MDHEN and SYDVKM. The CDR3 sequence is 15 residues long. Here the CDR3 reads CASSNDRGGSQPQHF. Written as DNA, the CDR3 is TGTGCCAGCAGTAACGACAGGGGCGGGAGTCAGCCCCAGCATTTT.

The V and J genes are TRBV12-3 or TRBV12-4 and TRBJ1-2; 8 bases are a match to TRBD1. V lost 4 bases and J lost 8; bases outside the gene matches: 6. The CDR3 covers 13 residues. This CDR3 reads CASSWGQVRGYTF. The CDR3 DNA reads TGTGCCAGCAGTTGGGGACAGGTGAGAGGCTACACCTTC.

J is TRBJ2-2 and V is TRBV5-4; 11 positions match TRBD2. Germline loops: CDR1 SGHNT, CDR2 YYREEE (reference sequence). With 5 bases clipped from V and 5 bases from J, the junction kept 8 bases outside the gene matches. The CDR3 contains 16 residues. Here the CDR3 DNA reads TGTGCCAGCAGACCCCAAGTAGCGGGGGGGACCGGGGAGCTGTTTTTT. Protein product: CASRPQVAGGTGELFF.

This clone was counted between two and nine times. The rearrangement uses TRBV18 and TRBJ1-1; 9 positions match TRBD1. CDR1 is KGHSH, CDR2 LQKENI, per germline. This CDR3 comprises 15 residues. V lost 4 bases, J lost 5 bases, and 8 bases stayed unmatched. This CDR3 reads CASSQPDRGRTEAFF. As DNA, the CDR3 is TGTGCCAGCTCACAACCGGACAGGGGTCGAACTGAAGCTTTCTTT.

The rearrangement uses TRBV3-1 (or the pseudogene TRBV3-2) and TRBJ2-7; TRBD1 matches 8 bases. The trim removed 4 bases at V and 3 bases at J, leaving 5 bases unmatched. Looked up from germline, CDR1 is LGHDT and CDR2 is YNNKEL (reference sequence). The CDR3 totals 14 residues. The CDR3 sequence is CASSPLDRGYEQYF. The CDR3 DNA sequence: TGTGCCAGCAGCCCTCTAGACAGGGGCTACGAGCAGTACTTC.

V and J are TRBV10-2 and TRBJ1-1; the D is unclear. The CDR3 sequence is 15 residues long. CDR1 is WSHSY and CDR2 is SAAADI in the germline V gene. Trimming took off 2 bases at V and 0 bases at J, with 10 bases between the two ends. The CDR3 loop is CASSEKMGLNTEAFF. CDR3 DNA: TGCGCCAGCAGTGAGAAAATGGGCTTGAACACTGAAGCTTTCTTT.

V usage is TRBV7-9 and J usage is TRBJ2-7; the match to TRBD2 covers 13 bases. The CDR3 runs to 15 residues. V was clipped by 3 bases and J by 5 bases; unmatched bases: 4. The germline V gene has CDR1 SEHNR and CDR2 FQNEAQ (reference sequence). The CDR3 sequence: CASSFTSGGDHEQYF. The CDR3 DNA follows: TGTGCCAGCAGCTTTACTAGCGGGGGGGACCACGAGCAGTACTTC.

The V call is TRBV3-1 (or the pseudogene TRBV3-2), the J call TRBJ2-7; TRBD1 matches at 9 bases. V gave up 5 bases and J gave up 2 bases; unmatched junction bases: 7. CDR1 LGHDT and CDR2 YNNKEL come from the germline V gene (reference sequence). The CDR3 loop spans 15 amino acids. CDR3 nucleotide sequence: TGTGCCAGCAGCGGCGGGACAGGGCTAGCCTACGAGCAGTACTTC. This translates into CASSGGTGLAYEQYF.

The sample holds a few counts of this clone. V gene TRBV7-2 combines with J gene TRBJ1-1, with D possibly matching TRBD1 (5 bases). The germline V gene encodes CDR1 SGHTA and CDR2 FQGNSA. V was pared by 6 bases and J by 1 base, with 9 bases between. The CDR3 sequence is 13 residues long. The CDR3 region has the DNA TGTGCCAGCAGGAGACAGAGGAACACTGAAGCTTTCTTT. Protein sequence: CASRRQRNTEAFF.

This clone appeared once. This chain links TRBV2 with TRBJ1-3; 7 bases map to TRBD1. V trimming: 7 bases; J trimming: 1 base; junction bases outside the gene matches: 10. The CDR3 contains 16 residues. The germline V gene has CDR1 SNHLY and CDR2 FYNNEI. The CDR3 loop reads CASKKERGLSGNTIYF. As DNA, the CDR3 is TGTGCCAGCAAGAAAGAAAGGGGGCTGTCTGGAAACACCATATATTTT.

The V and J genes are TRBV9 and TRBJ1-1; 7 nucleotides line up with TRBD1. The CDR3 totals 14 residues. Looked up from germline, CDR1 is SGDLS and CDR2 is YYNGEE. J lost 2 bases, V lost 4 bases, and 5 bases had no gene match. DNA for the CDR3: TGTGCCAGCAGCATGGACAGGATAAACACTGAAGCTTTCTTT. It specifies CASSMDRINTEAFF. The whole variable domain, filled in from reference TRBV9 and TRBJ1-1, reads DSGVTQTPKHLITATGQRVTLRCSPRSGDLSVYWYQQSLDQGLQFLIQYYNGEERAKGNILERFSAQQFPDLHSELNLSSLELGDSALYFCASSMDRINTEAFFGQGTRLTVV.

V gene TRBV2 combines with J gene TRBJ1-5, with a tentative D call TRBD1 (6 bases). The germline CDR1 and CDR2 sequences are SNHLY and FYNNEI. V lost 1 base and J 6 bases, leaving 10 bases between the germline ends. CDR3 length: 14 residues. The CDR3 sequence: CASSEGGLSQPQHF. The CDR3 DNA reads TGTGCCAGCAGTGAAGGGGGGCTATCTCAGCCCCAGCATTTT.

The chain carries TRBV3-1 (or the pseudogene TRBV3-2) and TRBJ1-1; D might be TRBD1 (6 bases). Per the germline V gene, CDR1 is LGHDT and CDR2 is YNNKEL (reference sequence). V dropped 1 base and J dropped 4 bases, with 13 bases sitting between them. The CDR3 has 15 residues. The CDR3 region has the DNA TGTGCCAGCAGCCAAGGGGGGCTGTGGGGCACTGAAGCTTTCTTT. The encoded protein is CASSQGGLWGTEAFF.

This chain uses TRBV10-1 with TRBJ1-5; 7 nucleotides line up with TRBD1. The CDR3 extends over 16 amino acids. Per the germline V gene, CDR1 is WNHNN and CDR2 is SYGVQD (reference sequence). The V and J ends lost 3 bases and 6 bases, in that order; junction bases with no gene match: 11. CDR3 nucleotide sequence: TGCGCCAGCAGTGAATCACGGGCAGGGGGTTGTCAGCCCCAGCATTTT. It encodes CASSESRAGGCQPQHF.

This clone has just a few counts. The chain has TRBV5-4 and TRBJ2-5, with D maybe TRBD1 (6 bases). Trimming took off 4 bases at V and 4 bases at J, with 17 bases between the two ends. The CDR3 has 15 amino acids. The germline gives CDR1 SGHNT, CDR2 YYREEE (reference sequence). CDR3 sequence (DNA): TGTGCCAGCAGCCCCGTAACAGGGAGTGCAGAGACCCAGTACTTC. Translation: CASSPVTGSAETQYF.

Worth noting for this clone: A much larger clone is a single base away; this may be a read error. Other DNA sequences of this sample code for an identical CDR3. The V and J genes are TRBV12-3 or TRBV12-4 and TRBJ2-7, with unresolved D. Trimming left V 4 bases short and J 0 bases short, with 4 bases between. This CDR3 is built from 12 residues. The CDR3 coding sequence is TGTGCCAGCAGTTCTAGCTCCTACGAGCAGTACTTC. As protein: CASSSSSYEQYF.

The CDR3 loop is CASSLRNEQFF. DNA for the CDR3: TGTGCCAGCAGTTTGAGAAATGAGCAGTTCTTC. The chain has TRBV28 and TRBJ2-1; D unclear. The V and J ends lost 3 bases and 7 bases respectively, with 4 bases between them. CDR1 is MDHEN, CDR2 SYDVKM, per germline. This CDR3 has 11 residues.

This clone has just one count. This sequence joins TRBV9 and TRBJ1-2, with D hard to call. CDR1 and CDR2 (germline): SGDLS, YYNGEE. V lost 0 bases to trimming and J lost 4 bases, with 16 bases between them. This CDR3 is built from 16 residues. CDR3: CASSVETTSPFYGYTF. The CDR3 bases are TGTGCCAGCAGCGTAGAAACCACATCCCCCTTCTATGGCTACACCTTC.

The chain carries TRBV6-5 and TRBJ2-1; TRBD2 matches 13 bases. The CDR3 has 15 residues. Germline values: CDR1 MNHEY, CDR2 SVGAGI. The junction had 2 bases not matched to a gene; V was cut back by 5 bases and J by 4 bases. In DNA form, the CDR3 reads TGTGCCAGCAGTCCGGGACTAGCGGGGTACAATGAGCAGTTCTTC. The encoded protein is CASSPGLAGYNEQFF.